The 6 T cell receptor beta chains reported below all come from one sample, sequenced in a study of shared clonotypes between healthy human individuals (dated by TCRdb to the early 2020s). Libraries were constructed by the immunoSEQ multiplex PCR assay. TCRdb took this table from immuneACCESS and kept in-frame rearrangements with V and J called. Such tables lack part of the clones; where checked against another copy, unresolved V genes explain under half of the gap, and the rest is unexplained. Counted in this sample were about 1.1 million clones; roughly 74% of them appeared once. Jointly, the top ten make up 0.5% to 0.6% of the sample. Sample: memory CD4+ T cells from PBMCs. The intended sense of this specimen's cell subset or site label: CD45RA-negative fraction. Source of these receptors: a man aged 18 to 30 in good health. Some clones in this sample may be carry-over from other donors' samples.

The chain combines TRBV7-3 with TRBJ1-5; possibly TRBD1 for D (6 bases). The length of the CDR3 is 18 residues. Trimming removed 5 bases from V and 2 bases from J, with 22 bases in between. CDR1 is SGHTA, CDR2 FQGTGA, per germline. In DNA form, the CDR3 reads TGTGCCAGCAGCCCCACCGGGACACTTATAACCCGCAATCAGCCCCAGCATTTT. Translated, it gives CASSPTGTLITRNQPQHF.

The chain carries TRBV28 and TRBJ1-1; no clear D gene. Germline loops: CDR1 MDHEN, CDR2 SYDVKM. The length of the CDR3 is 12 residues. V lost 2 bases and J 7 bases, leaving 8 bases between the germline ends. CDR3 in amino acids: CASSLGTVEAFF. CDR3 coding DNA: TGTGCCAGCAGTTTAGGTACAGTTGAAGCTTTCTTT.

V and J are TRBV30 and TRBJ2-5; perhaps TRBD1 as D (6 bases). CDR1 and CDR2 from the germline V gene are GTSNPN and SVGIG (reference sequence). Trimming took off 5 bases at V and 8 bases at J, with 12 bases between the two ends. This CDR3 region has 11 residues. The DNA for the CDR3 is TGTGCCTGGGACCACAGGGAAACCCAGTACTTC. This translates into CAWDHRETQYF. Full variable domain (remainder filled in from reference TRBV30 and TRBJ2-5): SQTIHQWPATLVQPVGSPLSLECTVEGTSNPNLYWYRQAAGRGLQLLFYSVGIGQISSEVPQNLSASRPQDRQFILSSKKLLLSDSGFYLCAWDHRETQYFGPGTRLLVL.

This clone was seen ten or more times. This sequence joins TRBV25-1 and TRBJ1-4; D uncertain. The CDR3 sequence is 14 residues long. V was trimmed by 3 bases and J by 8 bases, leaving 13 bases between them. The germline V gene has CDR1 MGHDK and CDR2 SYGVNS. The CDR3 loop is CASSDPGLNEKLFF. The CDR3 DNA sequence: TGTGCCAGCAGTGACCCGGGTTTAAACGAAAAACTGTTTTTT.

This clone was counted once. The V and J genes are TRBV27 and TRBJ2-5; perhaps D is TRBD1 or TRBD2 (5 bases each). CDR1 MNHEY and CDR2 SMNVEV come from the germline V gene (reference sequence). Trimming pared 5 bases from V and 4 bases from J, leaving 23 bases between. This CDR3 spans 17 amino acids. The CDR3 DNA reads as TGTGCCAGCAGTGCCTCGGGCTTGGGCAGGGAGCCAGAGACCCAGTACTTC. It specifies CASSASGLGREPETQYF.

The CDR3 sequence: CASREDPRGSGIIDTQYF. The CDR3 DNA sequence: TGCGCCAGCAGGGAAGACCCGCGAGGTAGCGGGATAATAGATACGCAGTATTTT. The genes are TRBV10-2 and TRBJ2-3; 8 bases align to TRBD2. Germline CDR1 is WSHSY and CDR2 is SAAADI. The CDR3 is made up of 18 amino acids. V trimming: 6 bases; J trimming: 5 bases; junction bases outside the gene matches: 19.